These 4 T cell receptor beta chains originate from one sample sequenced in a study of metastatic and nonmetastatic thyroid tumors. TCRdb called clones again from the PCR reads with MiXCR. The table lists 34,000 or so clones, roughly a fifth of them singletons, with approximately 8.1% in the top ten. Among the patients, none had received any treatment before thyroid surgery. Sequenced input: blood. The origin of the receptors is a female donor with papillary thyroid cancer or a benign thyroid nodule (not recorded which). Some clones in this sample may be carry-over from other donors' samples.

This clone was seen once. The chain is built from TRBV5-1 and TRBJ2-3; D is unresolved. Germline assignment: CDR1 SGHRS and CDR2 YFSETQ. The CDR3 runs to 14 residues. Trimming stripped 0 bases from V and 3 bases from J, with 8 bases between. The CDR3 spells CASSLAWPTDTQYF. In nucleotides, the CDR3 is TGCGCCAGCAGCTTGGCCTGGCCGACAGATACGCAGTATTTT.

This clone came up many times. The gene calls are TRBV2 and TRBJ1-6, with no clear D. The germline V and J ends were trimmed by 2 bases and 0 bases, with 8 bases remaining between them. CDR3 length equals 16 residues. Looked up from germline, CDR1 is SNHLY and CDR2 is FYNNEI. DNA for the CDR3: TGTGCCAGCAGTGAATGGGTGAGCTCCTATAATTCACCCCTCCACTTT. As protein: CASSEWVSSYNSPLHF.

In this sample, this clone turned up many times. This chain links TRBV20-1 with TRBJ1-2, with a possible D match to TRBD1 (6 bases). With 3 bases removed from V and 5 bases from J, the gap between germline ends came to 7 bases. CDR3 length equals 11 residues. CDR1 DFQATT and CDR2 SNEGSKA come from the germline V gene (reference sequence). The DNA of the CDR3 is TGCAGTGCTAGTACAGGGTATGGCTACACCTTC. Translating it yields CSASTGYGYTF.

This clone was seen only a few times. The genes are TRBV25-1 and TRBJ2-2, with 8 bases identical to TRBD1. The CDR3 totals 14 residues. Germline CDR1 reads MGHDK; CDR2 reads SYGVNS. Trimming took 4 bases from V and 3 from J; bases not matched to a gene: 1. CDR3 DNA sequence: TGTGCCAGCAGTGTGGGACAGGACACCGGGGAGCTGTTTTTT. Amino acids: CASSVGQDTGELFF.